The subject of this entry is one T cell receptor beta chain. The sample belongs to a study of control samples from healthy donors and cancer patients. Here immunoSEQ multiplex PCR was the method, and the copy in TCRdb shows in-frame clones only, minus some. The sample shows some 250,000 clones, around 79% of them seen only once. V trimming: 3 bases; J trimming: 3 bases; junction bases outside the gene matches: 1. This CDR3 is 14 amino acids long. Per the germline V gene, CDR1 is ENHRY and CDR2 is SYGVKD. The chain recombines TRBV10-3 with TRBJ2-5; 10 positions match TRBD1. The sequenced sample consisted of PBMCs. The sequence came from a woman in her fifties or sixties with lung cancer. CDR3 region: CAISEGQGEETQYF. The CDR3 region has the DNA TGTGCCATCAGTGAAGGACAGGGGGAAGAGACCCAGTACTTC.